Below, one T cell receptor beta chain is given with its context. Its matching antigen is unknown. The data are from a study of response to subunit inactivated influenza vaccine. Study outcomes and limitations: Authors suggested each seasonal flu vaccination may recruit only limited numbers of new T cells.

Germline V gene lookup returns CDR1 SGHDN and CDR2 FVKESK. This CDR3 spans 14 amino acids. The ends lost 9 bases at V and 1 base at J; junction bases unmatched: 5. One entry per CDR3 protein, called by TCRdb with MiXCR from the RT-PCR reads. The table lists hundreds of thousands of distinct CDR3 sequences, about 18% of them singletons. The TCR originated in a man in his fifties who received an inactivated influenza vaccine. The specimen comprised PBMCs from blood, sampled less than 6 days after vaccination. This chain connects TRBV14 to TRBJ2-2, with 7 positions matching TRBD1. CDR3 protein: CASRQGWNTGELFF. CDR3 nucleotide sequence: TGTGCCAGTAGACAGGGTTGGAACACCGGGGAGCTGTTTTTT. Based on the CDR3 plus reference TRBV14 and TRBJ2-2, the full variable domain is EAGVTQFPSHSVIEKGQTVTLRCDPISGHDNLYWYRRVMGKEIKFLLHFVKESKQDESGMPNNRFLAERTGGTYSTLKVQPAELEDSGVYFCASRQGWNTGELFFGEGSRLTVL.